This T cell receptor beta chain was sequenced in a study of T-cell reconstitution after alpha-beta-depleted transplantation in children. The authors prepared the TCRbeta library with unique molecular identifiers. TCRdb ran MiXCR on the PCR reads and lists one entry per CDR3 protein. The sample has over 200,000 distinct CDR3 sequences, approximately 10% seen once. Whole-study findings and limits: A year had passed since transplant, and T-cell counts and diversity by then came mostly from newly produced T cells.

Concerning this clonotype: What it binds is not known. A much larger clone is a single base away; this may be a read error.

The receptor's source is a child under two years old with acute myeloid leukemia, due to receive a stem cell transplant. The sequencing used PBMCs, collected before TCRalphabeta/CD19-depleted stem cell transplant.

Here the CDR3 reads CASSRVLSTQGEVDGDTF. DNA for the CDR3: TGTGCCAGCTCACGAGTCCTCTCGACCCAGGGGGAGGTGGATGGCGACACCTTC. The chain employs TRBV18 and TRBJ1-2; 7 bases are a match to TRBD1. The CDR3 extends over 18 amino acids. Per the germline V gene, CDR1 is KGHSH and CDR2 is LQKENI.